The 23 T cell receptor beta chains presented below share a single source sample, sequenced in a study of blood T cell repertoires in COVID-19. Method: immunoSEQ multiplex PCR; TCRdb's copy keeps in-frame clones and lacks some. Of around 500,000 clones in the sample, about 88% were seen once. The specimen was PBMCs or T cells enriched from blood (not recorded which). Source of these receptors: an older woman who had recovered from COVID-19.

On this clone: Other DNA variants within this sample encode the same CDR3. The chain combines TRBV6-5 with TRBJ1-2; D is perhaps TRBD1 (6 bases). Looked up from germline, CDR1 is MNHEY and CDR2 is SVGAGI. V dropped 6 bases and J dropped 1 base, with 6 bases sitting between them. There are 12 residues in the CDR3. The CDR3 DNA reads as TGTGCCAGCAGACAGGGTAACTATGGCTACACCTTC. It encodes CASRQGNYGYTF.

This clone was observed once. This chain connects TRBV5-1 to TRBJ2-1, with D possibly being TRBD2 (7 bases). V lost 4 bases, J lost 7 bases, and 21 bases lay in between. Germline V gene sequence: CDR1 SGHRS, CDR2 YFSETQ. The CDR3 runs to 16 residues. In DNA, the CDR3 is TGCGCCAGCAGCCGGATTGGGGGGGGGCCGAGGAATGAGCAGTTCTTC. This gives the protein CASSRIGGGPRNEQFF.

This clone showed up just once. The CDR3 nucleotides are TGTGCCAGCAGTTTAGAGCCCCGGTCCAATGAAAAACTGTTTTTT. Protein sequence: CASSLEPRSNEKLFF. The chain combines TRBV28 with TRBJ1-4, with no clear D. Germline assignment: CDR1 MDHEN and CDR2 SYDVKM. The V end was cut by 2 bases, the J end by 5 bases, with 12 bases between. CDR3 length equals 15 residues.

The V gene is TRBV10-3, the J gene TRBJ2-3; D is possibly TRBD1 (5 bases). The CDR3 contains 13 residues. V was cut by 4 bases and J by 7 bases, with 12 bases left in between. The germline CDR1 and CDR2 sequences are ENHRY and SYGVKD. Here the CDR3 reads CAISGLQGNTQYF. The CDR3 DNA is TGTGCCATCAGTGGTCTCCAGGGAAATACGCAGTATTTT.

The rearrangement uses TRBV6-5 and TRBJ2-5; 7 bases are shared with TRBD2. This CDR3 contains 15 residues. The trim removed 0 bases at V and 5 bases at J, leaving 6 bases unmatched. The germline CDR1 and CDR2 sequences are MNHEY and SVGAGI. The CDR3 bases are TGTGCCAGCAGTTACTCGATGGGGGGGAGGGAGACCCAGTACTTC. It encodes CASSYSMGGRETQYF.

The V call is TRBV5-6, the J call TRBJ1-5; D might be TRBD1 (5 bases). With 2 bases removed from V and 1 base from J, the gap between germline ends came to 13 bases. CDR1 and CDR2 (germline): SGHDT, YYEEEE. This CDR3 spans 16 amino acids. CDR3 amino acids: CASSFRGGGSNQPQHF. Written as DNA, the CDR3 is TGTGCCAGCAGCTTCCGGGGGGGAGGGAGCAATCAGCCCCAGCATTTT. Together with reference TRBV5-6 and TRBJ1-5, the CDR3 gives the full variable domain: DAGVTQSPTHLIKTRGQQVTLRCSPKSGHDTVSWYQQALGQGPQFIFQYYEEEERQRGNFPDRFSGHQFPNYSSELNVNALLLGDSALYLCASSFRGGGSNQPQHFGDGTRLSIL.

The chain combines TRBV19 with TRBJ1-2, with D tentatively TRBD1 (5 bases). Trimming took off 5 bases at V and 0 bases at J, with 13 bases between the two ends. CDR1 LNHDA and CDR2 SQIVND come from the germline V gene (reference sequence). This CDR3 has 15 residues. As DNA, the CDR3 is TGTGCCAGTAGTTGGGAAGACAGAGCTAACTATGGCTACACCTTC. Its translation is CASSWEDRANYGYTF. The variable domain in full, completed from reference TRBV19 and TRBJ1-2, reads DGGITQSPKYLFRKEGQNVTLSCEQNLNHDAMYWYRQDPGQGLRLIYYSQIVNDFQKGDIAEGYSVSREKKESFPLTVTSAQKNPTAFYLCASSWEDRANYGYTFGSGTRLTVV.

V gene TRBV2 combines with J gene TRBJ1-3, with 8 bases that match TRBD1. Germline V gene sequence: CDR1 SNHLY, CDR2 FYNNEI. V gave up 9 bases and J gave up 4 bases; unmatched junction bases: 5. CDR3 length equals 13 residues. Here the CDR3 reads CASLYRGGNTIYF. The CDR3 DNA sequence: TGTGCCAGTTTATACAGGGGGGGAAACACCATATATTTT.

V gene TRBV5-1 combines with J gene TRBJ1-2; 7 bases are a match to TRBD1. This CDR3 is built from 17 residues. Per germline, CDR1 SGHRS and CDR2 YFSETQ. Unmatched junction bases numbered 13, after V lost 4 bases and J lost 1 base. DNA of the CDR3: TGCGCCAGCAGCCCGGGTGGAGTAGGGGGCCTTAACTATGGCTACACCTTC. It specifies CASSPGGVGGLNYGYTF. Based on the CDR3 plus reference TRBV5-1 and TRBJ1-2, the full variable domain is KAGVTQTPRYLIKTRGQQVTLSCSPISGHRSVSWYQQTPGQGLQFLFEYFSETQRNKGNFPGRFSGRQFSNSRSEMNVSTLELGDSALYLCASSPGGVGGLNYGYTFGSGTRLTVV.

The rearrangement joins TRBV19 to TRBJ1-4; unclear D gene. Trimming shortened V by 6 bases and J by 0 bases, and 11 bases separated the two germline ends. Germline V gene lookup returns CDR1 LNHDA and CDR2 SQIVND (reference sequence). CDR3 size: 15 residues. For the CDR3, the DNA is TGTGCCAGTAGGCCCCTCGGGGCAACTAATGAAAAACTGTTTTTT. It is translated as CASRPLGATNEKLFF.

The chain uses TRBV9 and TRBJ1-6; D might be TRBD1 (6 bases). The CDR3 runs 16 residues. The germline V gene encodes CDR1 SGDLS and CDR2 YYNGEE. Trimming pared 0 bases from V and 7 bases from J, leaving 14 bases between. The CDR3 spells CASSVDRVHRNSPLHF. CDR3 bases: TGTGCCAGCAGCGTAGACAGGGTCCACAGGAATTCACCCCTCCACTTT.

The chain has TRBV13 and TRBJ1-1; TRBD1 matches 7 bases. Per the germline V gene, CDR1 is PRHDT and CDR2 is FYEKMQ (reference sequence). This CDR3 contains 16 residues. V lost 5 bases, J lost 1 base, and 10 bases stayed unmatched. The CDR3: CASSAQGMDKNTEAFF. The CDR3 coding sequence is TGTGCCAGCAGCGCACAGGGGATGGACAAGAACACTGAAGCTTTCTTT. Filled out from reference TRBV13 and TRBJ1-1, the complete variable domain reads AAGVIQSPRHLIKEKRETATLKCYPIPRHDTVYWYQQGPGQDPQFLISFYEKMQSDKGSIPDRFSAQQFSDYHSELNMSSLELGDSALYFCASSAQGMDKNTEAFFGQGTRLTVV.

The chain uses TRBV15 and TRBJ1-2; 7 bases fit TRBD1. Germline CDR1 LNHNV, CDR2 YYDKDF (reference sequence). The V segment lost 0 bases and the J segment 0 bases; nucleotides outside the gene matches: 7. The CDR3 totals 17 residues. CDR3: CATSRDLQDRANYGYTF. For the CDR3, the DNA is TGTGCCACCAGCAGAGATCTACAAGACAGGGCTAACTATGGCTACACCTTC.

This clone was recorded a few times. The rearrangement joins TRBV5-4 to TRBJ2-7; no definite D call. Germline CDR1 reads SGHNT; CDR2 reads YYREEE (reference sequence). The V end was cut by 3 bases, the J end by 9 bases, with 13 bases between. This CDR3 contains 12 residues. This CDR3 reads CASSSAEGPQYV. The CDR3 bases are TGTGCCAGCAGCTCCGCGGAAGGTCCGCAGTACGTC.

This clone has only one observation. The CDR3 protein is CTFTSANYGYTF. The DNA of the CDR3 is TGTACCTTCACCTCAGCTAACTATGGCTACACCTTC. This chain links TRBV30 with TRBJ1-2; D is unresolved. Germline CDR1 GTSNPN, CDR2 SVGIG (reference sequence). This CDR3 has 12 amino acids.

This chain links TRBV6-5 with TRBJ2-3, with 8 bases identical to TRBD1. CDR3 size: 14 residues. The junction had 4 bases not matched to a gene; V was cut back by 2 bases and J by 6 bases. Germline CDR1 reads MNHEY; CDR2 reads SVGAGI. The CDR3 reads CASSYRTGGDTQYF. CDR3 in DNA: TGTGCCAGCAGTTACCGTACAGGGGGGGATACGCAGTATTTT.

This chain joins TRBV28 and TRBJ1-2; tentative D call: TRBD1 (5 bases). Trimming removed 5 bases from V and 4 bases from J, with 17 bases in between. Looked up from germline, CDR1 is MDHEN and CDR2 is SYDVKM. This CDR3 is 15 amino acids long. For the CDR3, the DNA is TGTGCCAGCAGTCAACCTGGGGACTTGGGCTATGGCTACACCTTC. Protein sequence: CASSQPGDLGYGYTF.

This chain connects TRBV5-4 to TRBJ1-1; 7 positions agree with TRBD1. With 2 bases clipped from V and 4 bases from J, the junction kept 5 bases outside the gene matches. The germline gives CDR1 SGHNT, CDR2 YYREEE (reference sequence). The CDR3 sequence is 14 residues long. Here the CDR3 DNA reads TGTGCCAGCAGCTTTGACAGGGCGAGCACTGAAGCTTTCTTT. Its protein is CASSFDRASTEAFF.

V is TRBV2 and J is TRBJ1-2; TRBD1 matches at 11 bases. There are 13 residues in the CDR3. V lost 10 bases to trimming and J lost 4 bases; unmatched junction nucleotides: 5. CDR1 and CDR2 from the germline V gene are SNHLY and FYNNEI. Here the CDR3 reads CATTGTGGYGYTF. CDR3 in DNA: TGTGCCACCACCGGGACAGGGGGCTATGGCTACACCTTC.

This clone has only one observation. This chain uses TRBV6-5 with TRBJ1-4; 7 bases agree with TRBD1. J was trimmed by 8 bases and V by 0 bases; bases with no gene match: 3. This CDR3 contains 14 residues. Per germline, CDR1 MNHEY and CDR2 SVGAGI. CDR3 sequence: CASSYSRDSEKLFF. CDR3 nucleotides: TGTGCCAGCAGTTACTCCCGGGACAGCGAAAAACTGTTTTTT.

The chain has TRBV7-2 and TRBJ1-2; possibly TRBD1 for D (6 bases). The ends were cut back, 5 bases at V and 1 base at J, with 11 bases in the middle. The CDR3 spans 14 residues. Germline V gene data show CDR1 as SGHTA and CDR2 as FQGNSA. The CDR3 sequence is CASSPQQGNYGYTF. In DNA form, the CDR3 reads TGTGCCAGCAGCCCCCAACAGGGTAACTATGGCTACACCTTC.

This clone is a singleton in its sample. The DNA of the CDR3 is TGCGCCAGACAGGGCGGATCTGGAAACACCATATATTTT. As protein: CARQGGSGNTIYF. The chain has TRBV10-1 and TRBJ1-3; a weak D match, TRBD1 (6 bases). Looked up from germline, CDR1 is WNHNN and CDR2 is SYGVQD (reference sequence). This CDR3 spans 13 amino acids. V was clipped by 9 bases and J by 1 base, with 10 bases between them.

The chain employs TRBV12-3 or TRBV12-4 and TRBJ1-5; weak D call: TRBD1 (5 bases). V lost 6 bases, J lost 11 bases, and 17 bases lay in between. The length of the CDR3 is 13 residues. The CDR3 nucleotides read TGTGCCAGCAGCCCCGTTGGGGAGGGGACCCAGCATTTT. Protein: CASSPVGEGTQHF.